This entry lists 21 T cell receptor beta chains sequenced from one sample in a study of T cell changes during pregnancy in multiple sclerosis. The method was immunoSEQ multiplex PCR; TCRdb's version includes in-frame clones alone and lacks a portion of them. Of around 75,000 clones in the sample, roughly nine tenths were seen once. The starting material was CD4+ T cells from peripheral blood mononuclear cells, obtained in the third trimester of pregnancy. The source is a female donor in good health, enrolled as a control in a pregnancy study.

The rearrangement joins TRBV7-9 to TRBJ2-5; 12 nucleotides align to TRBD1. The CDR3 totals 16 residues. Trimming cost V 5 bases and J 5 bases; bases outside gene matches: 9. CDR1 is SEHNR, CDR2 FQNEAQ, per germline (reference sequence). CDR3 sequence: CASSRGTGGWGETQYF. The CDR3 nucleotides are TGTGCCAGCAGCCGGGGGACAGGGGGCTGGGGGGAGACCCAGTACTTC.

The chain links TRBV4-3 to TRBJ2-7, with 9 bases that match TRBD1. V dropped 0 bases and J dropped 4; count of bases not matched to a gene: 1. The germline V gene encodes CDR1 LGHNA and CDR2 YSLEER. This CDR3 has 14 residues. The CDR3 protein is CASSQEDRGYEQYF. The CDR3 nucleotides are TGCGCCAGCAGCCAAGAAGACAGGGGGTACGAGCAGTACTTC.

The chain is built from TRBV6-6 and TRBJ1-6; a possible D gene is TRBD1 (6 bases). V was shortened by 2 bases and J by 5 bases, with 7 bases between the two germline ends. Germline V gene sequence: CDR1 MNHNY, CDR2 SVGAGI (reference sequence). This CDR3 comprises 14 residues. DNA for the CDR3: TGTGCCAGCAGTTACGAGGGGGATAATTCACCCCTCCACTTT. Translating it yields CASSYEGDNSPLHF.

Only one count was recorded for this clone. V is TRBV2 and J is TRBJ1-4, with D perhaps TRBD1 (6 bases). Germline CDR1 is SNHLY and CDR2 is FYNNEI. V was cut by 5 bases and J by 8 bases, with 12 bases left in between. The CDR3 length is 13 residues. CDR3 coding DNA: TGTGCCAGCAGTCAGTCAGGGGTCGAAAAACTGTTTTTT. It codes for CASSQSGVEKLFF.

CDR3 sequence: CASSLFRGQGYTF. The CDR3 region has the DNA TGTGCCAGCAGTTTATTCAGGGGGCAAGGCTACACCTTC. The chain recombines TRBV27 with TRBJ1-2; 8 nucleotides agree with TRBD1. The length of the CDR3 is 13 residues. Germline loops: CDR1 MNHEY, CDR2 SMNVEV (reference sequence). With V trimmed by 1 base and J by 8 bases, 3 bases remained unmatched.

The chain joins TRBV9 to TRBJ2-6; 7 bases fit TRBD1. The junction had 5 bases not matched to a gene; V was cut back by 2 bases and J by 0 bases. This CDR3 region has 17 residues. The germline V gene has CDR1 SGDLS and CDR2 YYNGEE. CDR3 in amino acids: CASSVIPGGSGANVLTF. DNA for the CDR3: TGTGCCAGCAGCGTGATTCCAGGGGGCTCTGGGGCCAACGTCCTGACTTTC.

This CDR3 reads CASRASGGIKVTQYF. The CDR3 DNA reads as TGTGCCAGCAGAGCTAGCGGGGGGATCAAGGTCACGCAGTATTTT. The chain couples TRBV6-5 to TRBJ2-3, with 11 bases lining up with TRBD2. CDR3 length: 15 residues. Germline CDR1 MNHEY, CDR2 SVGAGI. Trimming at V came to 6 bases and at J to 9 bases, leaving 11 bases not matched to a gene.

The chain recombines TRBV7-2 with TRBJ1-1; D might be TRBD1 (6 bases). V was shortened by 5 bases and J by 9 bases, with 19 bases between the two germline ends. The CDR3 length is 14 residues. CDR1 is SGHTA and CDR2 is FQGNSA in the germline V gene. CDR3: CASSRNGGGGKAFF. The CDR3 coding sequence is TGTGCCAGCAGCCGGAATGGGGGCGGAGGTAAAGCTTTCTTT.

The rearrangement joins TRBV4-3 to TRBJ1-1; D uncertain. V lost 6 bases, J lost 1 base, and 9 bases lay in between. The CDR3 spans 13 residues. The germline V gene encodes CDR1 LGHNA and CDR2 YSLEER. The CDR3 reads CASSQQSNTEAFF. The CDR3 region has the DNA TGCGCCAGCAGTCAACAGTCGAACACTGAAGCTTTCTTT.

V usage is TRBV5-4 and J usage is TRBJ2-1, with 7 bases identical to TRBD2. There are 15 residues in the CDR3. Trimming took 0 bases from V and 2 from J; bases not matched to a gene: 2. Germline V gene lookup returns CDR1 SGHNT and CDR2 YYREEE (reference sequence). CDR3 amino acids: CASSLDAGAYNEQFF. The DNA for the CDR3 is TGTGCCAGCAGCTTGGACGCGGGGGCCTACAATGAGCAGTTCTTC.

CDR3 DNA sequence: TGTGCCAGCAGCCGCGCAATGGGGGCGGATGAGCAGTTCTTC. This gives the protein CASSRAMGADEQFF. V usage is TRBV7-2 and J usage is TRBJ2-1, with a tentative D call TRBD1 (6 bases). Germline lookup yields CDR1 SGHTA and CDR2 FQGNSA. Trimming stripped 5 bases from V and 8 bases from J, with 16 bases between. The CDR3 is 14 amino acids.

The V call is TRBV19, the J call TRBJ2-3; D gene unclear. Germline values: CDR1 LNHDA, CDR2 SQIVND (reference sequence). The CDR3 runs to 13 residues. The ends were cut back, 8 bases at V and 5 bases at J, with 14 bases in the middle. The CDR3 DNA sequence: TGTGCCAGTTCCCCCGCCCTAGGAGATACGCAGTATTTT. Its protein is CASSPALGDTQYF.

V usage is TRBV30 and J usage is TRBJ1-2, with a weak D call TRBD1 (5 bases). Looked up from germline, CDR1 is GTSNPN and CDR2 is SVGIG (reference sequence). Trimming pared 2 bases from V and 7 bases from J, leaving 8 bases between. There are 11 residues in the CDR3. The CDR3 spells CAWSRGGGYTF. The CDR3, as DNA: TGTGCCTGGAGTCGGGGGGGTGGCTACACCTTC.

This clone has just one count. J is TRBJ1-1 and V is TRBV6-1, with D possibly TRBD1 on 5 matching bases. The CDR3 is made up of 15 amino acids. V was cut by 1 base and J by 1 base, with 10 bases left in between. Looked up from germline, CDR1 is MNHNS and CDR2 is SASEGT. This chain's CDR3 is CASSEDGGANTEAFF. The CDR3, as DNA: TGTGCCAGCAGTGAAGACGGGGGAGCGAACACTGAAGCTTTCTTT.

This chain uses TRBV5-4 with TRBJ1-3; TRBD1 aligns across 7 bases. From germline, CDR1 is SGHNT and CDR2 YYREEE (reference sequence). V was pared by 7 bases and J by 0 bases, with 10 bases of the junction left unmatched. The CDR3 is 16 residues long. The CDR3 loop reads CASFPWDSPSGNTIYF. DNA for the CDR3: TGTGCCAGCTTTCCCTGGGACAGCCCCTCTGGAAACACCATATATTTT.

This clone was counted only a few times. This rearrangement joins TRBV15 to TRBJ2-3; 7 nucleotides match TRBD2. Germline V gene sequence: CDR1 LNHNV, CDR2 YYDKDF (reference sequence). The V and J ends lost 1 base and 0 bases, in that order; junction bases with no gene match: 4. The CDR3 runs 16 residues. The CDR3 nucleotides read TGTGCCACCAGCAGAGGAGGCGGGGGAAGCACAGATACGCAGTATTTT. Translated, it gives CATSRGGGGSTDTQYF.

CDR3 DNA sequence: TGCAGTTGGGGGGGGAACACTGAAGCTTTCTTT. It encodes CSWGGNTEAFF. The V gene is TRBV29-1, the J gene TRBJ1-1, with D possibly matching TRBD1 (5 bases). Germline CDR1 and CDR2: SQVTM and ANQGSEA. The CDR3 has 11 residues.

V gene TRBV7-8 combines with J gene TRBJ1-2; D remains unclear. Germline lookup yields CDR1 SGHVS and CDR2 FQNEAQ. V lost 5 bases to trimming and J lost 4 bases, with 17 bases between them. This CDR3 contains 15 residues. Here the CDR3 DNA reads TGTGCCAGCAGCCCCCGGGCGGCCCGGGGCTATGGCTACACCTTC. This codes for CASSPRAARGYGYTF.

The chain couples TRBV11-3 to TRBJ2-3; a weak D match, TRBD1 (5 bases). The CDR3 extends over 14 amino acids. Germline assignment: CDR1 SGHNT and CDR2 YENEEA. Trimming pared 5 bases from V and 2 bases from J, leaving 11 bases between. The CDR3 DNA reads TGTGCCAGCAGCCGAGGACACAACACAGATACGCAGTATTTT. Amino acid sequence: CASSRGHNTDTQYF.

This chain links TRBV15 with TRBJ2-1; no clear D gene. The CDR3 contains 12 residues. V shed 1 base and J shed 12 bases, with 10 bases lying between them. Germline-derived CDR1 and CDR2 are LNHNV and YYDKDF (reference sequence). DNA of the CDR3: TGTGCCACCAGCAGAGCAACGGGTCGGCAGTTCTTC. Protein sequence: CATSRATGRQFF.

The CDR3 nucleotides read TGTGCCAGACACTGGCCGGGACTAGCGGGGGGGCGGGAGCAGTTCTTC. As protein: CARHWPGLAGGREQFF. The rearrangement uses TRBV21-1 and TRBJ2-1; the table's D gene call, TRBD2, was not cross checked with the DNA. TRBV21-1 is annotated as a pseudogene. The CDR3 runs to 16 residues.